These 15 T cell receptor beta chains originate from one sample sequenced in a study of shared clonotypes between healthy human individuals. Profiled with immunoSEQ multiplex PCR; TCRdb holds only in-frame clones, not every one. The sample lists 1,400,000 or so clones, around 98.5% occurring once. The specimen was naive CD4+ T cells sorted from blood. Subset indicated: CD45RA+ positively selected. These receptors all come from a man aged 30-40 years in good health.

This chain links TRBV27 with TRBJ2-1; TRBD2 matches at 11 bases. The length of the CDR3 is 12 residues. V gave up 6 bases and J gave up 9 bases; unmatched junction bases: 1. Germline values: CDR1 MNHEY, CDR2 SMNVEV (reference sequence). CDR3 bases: TGTGCCAGCAGGGGACTAGCGGCTGAGCAGTTCTTC. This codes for CASRGLAAEQFF.

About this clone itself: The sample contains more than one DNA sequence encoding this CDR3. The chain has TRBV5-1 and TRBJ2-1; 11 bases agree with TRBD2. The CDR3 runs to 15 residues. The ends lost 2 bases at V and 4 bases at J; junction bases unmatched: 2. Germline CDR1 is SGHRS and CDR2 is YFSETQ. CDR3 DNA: TGCGCCAGCAGCTTAACTAGCGGGAGTTACAATGAGCAGTTCTTC. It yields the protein CASSLTSGSYNEQFF.

This chain's CDR3 is CASSGTGGAGQPQHF. The CDR3 DNA reads as TGTGCCAGCAGCGGGACAGGGGGCGCAGGGCAGCCCCAGCATTTT. This rearrangement joins TRBV7-8 to TRBJ1-5; 12 nucleotides line up with TRBD1. J was trimmed by 7 bases and V by 5 bases; bases with no gene match: 6. The CDR3 length is 15 residues. CDR1 SGHVS and CDR2 FQNEAQ come from the germline V gene.

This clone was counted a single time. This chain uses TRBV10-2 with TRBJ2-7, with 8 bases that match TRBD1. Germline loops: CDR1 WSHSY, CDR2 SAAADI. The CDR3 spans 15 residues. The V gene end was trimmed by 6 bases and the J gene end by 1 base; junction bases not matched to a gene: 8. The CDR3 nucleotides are TGCGCCAGCAGGTCTACCGGGACAGGTTCCTACGAGCAGTACTTC. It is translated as CASRSTGTGSYEQYF.

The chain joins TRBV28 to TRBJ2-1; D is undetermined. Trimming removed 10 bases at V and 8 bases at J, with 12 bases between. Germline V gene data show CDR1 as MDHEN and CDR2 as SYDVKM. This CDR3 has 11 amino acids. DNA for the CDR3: TGTGCCATCGGATCATTCTATGAGCAGTTCTTC. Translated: CAIGSFYEQFF.

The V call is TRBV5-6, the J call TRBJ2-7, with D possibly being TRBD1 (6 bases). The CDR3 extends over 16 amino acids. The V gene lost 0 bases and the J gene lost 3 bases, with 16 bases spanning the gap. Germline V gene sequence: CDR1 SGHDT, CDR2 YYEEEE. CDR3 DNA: TGTGCCAGCAGCTTGGGACTGACAGGTCCGAGCTACGAGCAGTACTTC. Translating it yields CASSLGLTGPSYEQYF.

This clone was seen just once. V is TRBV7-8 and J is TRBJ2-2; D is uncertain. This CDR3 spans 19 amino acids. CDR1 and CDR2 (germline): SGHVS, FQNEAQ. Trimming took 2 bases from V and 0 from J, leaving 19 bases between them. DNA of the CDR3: TGTGCCAGCAGCTTACCCTACGGGCTCGACTGGACGAACACCGGGGAGCTGTTTTTT. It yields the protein CASSLPYGLDWTNTGELFF.

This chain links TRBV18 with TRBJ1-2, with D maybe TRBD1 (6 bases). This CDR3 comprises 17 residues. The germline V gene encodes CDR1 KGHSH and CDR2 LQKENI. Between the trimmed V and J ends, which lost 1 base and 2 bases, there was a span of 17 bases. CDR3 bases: TGTGCCAGCTCACCACTCCAAGGACAGACACAGAACTATGGCTACACCTTC. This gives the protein CASSPLQGQTQNYGYTF.

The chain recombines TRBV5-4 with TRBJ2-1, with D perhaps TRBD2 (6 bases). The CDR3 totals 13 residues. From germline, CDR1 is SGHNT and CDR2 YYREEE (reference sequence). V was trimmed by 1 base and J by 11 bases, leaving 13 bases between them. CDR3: CASSLLDGGQQFF. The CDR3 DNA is TGTGCCAGCAGCTTGTTGGACGGGGGTCAGCAGTTCTTC.

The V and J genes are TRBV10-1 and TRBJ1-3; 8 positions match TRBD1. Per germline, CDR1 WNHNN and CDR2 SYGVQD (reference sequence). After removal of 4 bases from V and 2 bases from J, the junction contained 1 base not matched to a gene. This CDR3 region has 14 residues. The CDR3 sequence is CASSADRAGNTIYF. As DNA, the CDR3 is TGCGCCAGCAGTGCGGACAGGGCTGGAAACACCATATATTTT.

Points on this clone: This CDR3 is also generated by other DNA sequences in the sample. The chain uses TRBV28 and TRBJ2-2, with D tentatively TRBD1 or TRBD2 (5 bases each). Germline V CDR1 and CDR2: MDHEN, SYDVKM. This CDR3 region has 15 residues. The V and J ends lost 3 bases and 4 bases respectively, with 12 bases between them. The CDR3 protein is CASSLAGRSTGELFF. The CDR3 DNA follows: TGTGCCAGCAGTTTGGCAGGGAGAAGCACCGGGGAGCTGTTTTTT. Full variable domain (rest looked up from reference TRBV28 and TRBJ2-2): DVKVTQSSRYLVKRTGEKVFLECVQDMDHENMFWYRQDPGLGLRLIYFSYDVKMKEKGDIPEGYSVSREKKERFSLILESASTNQTSMYLCASSLAGRSTGELFFGEGSRLTVL.

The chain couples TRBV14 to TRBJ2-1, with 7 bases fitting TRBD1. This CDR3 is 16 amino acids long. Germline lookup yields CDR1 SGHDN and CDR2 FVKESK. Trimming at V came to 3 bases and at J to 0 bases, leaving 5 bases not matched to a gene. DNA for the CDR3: TGTGCCAGCAGCCAGTACCGGGACAGCTCCTACAATGAGCAGTTCTTC. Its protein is CASSQYRDSSYNEQFF.

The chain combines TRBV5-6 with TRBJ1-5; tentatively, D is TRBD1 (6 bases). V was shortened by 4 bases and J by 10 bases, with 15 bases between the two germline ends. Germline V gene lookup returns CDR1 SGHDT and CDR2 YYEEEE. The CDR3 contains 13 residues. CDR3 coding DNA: TGTGCCAGCAGCCCGGGAGGGGGACAACCCCAGCATTTT. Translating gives CASSPGGGQPQHF.

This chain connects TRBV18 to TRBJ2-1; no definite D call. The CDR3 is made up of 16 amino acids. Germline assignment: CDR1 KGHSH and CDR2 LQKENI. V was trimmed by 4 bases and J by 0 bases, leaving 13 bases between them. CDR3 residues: CASSQNSPSSYNEQFF. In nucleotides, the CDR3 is TGTGCCAGCTCACAAAACAGTCCGAGCTCCTACAATGAGCAGTTCTTC.

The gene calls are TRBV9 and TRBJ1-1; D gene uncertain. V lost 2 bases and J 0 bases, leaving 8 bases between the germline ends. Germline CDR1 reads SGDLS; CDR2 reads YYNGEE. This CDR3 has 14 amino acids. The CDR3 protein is CASSVGIMNTEAFF. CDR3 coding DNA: TGTGCCAGCAGCGTCGGGATAATGAACACTGAAGCTTTCTTT.